The sample holds many counts of the clone carrying this TCR beta chain. The data derive from a study of blood T cell repertoires in COVID-19. Study summary: The cDNA or gDNA used as material had been derived from T cells, B-cell-depleted T cells, or PBMCs.

In germline, CDR1 is MGHDK, CDR2 SYGVNS. The junction had 3 bases not matched to a gene; V was cut back by 1 base and J by 7 bases. The CDR3 is 13 amino acids. Profiled with immunoSEQ multiplex PCR; TCRdb holds only in-frame clones, not every one. Among some 60,000 clones, less than 85% were seen once, and the ten largest hold roughly a sixth. The chain links TRBV25-1 to TRBJ1-1, with 7 bases lining up with TRBD1. Sequenced sample: peripheral blood. The TCR sequence derives from a woman aged 50 to 60 with active or convalescent COVID-19. CDR3 bases: TGTGCCAGCAGTGAATTATGGACAGGTGAAGCTTTCTTT. Translated, it gives CASSELWTGEAFF.